A selection of T cell receptor beta chains follows, all from one sample in a study of metastatic and nonmetastatic thyroid tumors. TCRdb re-clonotyped the PCR reads via MiXCR. The sample comprises approximately 25,000 clones, 20% to 30% of which are singletons, and approximately 20% rests with the top ten. Sequencing was performed on blood. These receptors came from a male donor with papillary thyroid cancer or a benign thyroid nodule (not recorded which). Some clones in this sample may be carry-over from other donors' samples. Each CDR3 is given with its conserved first and last residue.

v_gene | CDR3aa
TRBV19 | CASSIPGQGVETQYF
TRBV20-1 | CSVPPDQRGAEQYF
TRBV20-1 | CSAKLWRTLNTEAFF
TRBV5-1 | CASSLAGAGRRGEQFF
TRBV27 | CASRRGPPQHF
TRBV19 | CASGQGAVPYEQYF
TRBV5-1 | CASSLGERVATSTDTQYF
TRBV28 | CASSVISGTGIYPQYF
TRBV27 | CASTLGSPDTGELFF
TRBV12-5 | CASALRTGGSSYNEQFF
TRBV28 | CASSRATDAFF
TRBV11-1 | CASGQAHSYEQYF
TRBV6-1 | CASSRWTSVNNEQYF
TRBV11-2 | CASSLGFQGIDGYTF
TRBV7-8 | CASSSEGQFNYELYF
TRBV12-3/TRBV12-4 | CASTSRQGRYEQYF